The sequence of this TCR beta chain was determined in a study of cytomegalovirus exposure and HLA in healthy donors. Germline CDR1 MNHNY, CDR2 SVGAGI (reference sequence). The J segment lost 1 base and the V segment lost 5 bases, leaving 4 bases of the junction unmatched. CDR3 length equals 14 residues. For this clone: The antigen is undetermined.

Study conclusions and caveats: Specificity of three CMV-associated chains for CMV antigens was verified in vitro. At a 0.05 false discovery rate, a later analysis found 16,951 TCR beta sequences to be associated with HLA alleles. High sensitivity and specificity were reportedly achieved when the classifier diagnosed cytomegalovirus status.

PCR involved 60 Vbeta and 13 Jbeta primers. The assay was immunoSEQ multiplex PCR, and TCRdb's table has in-frame clones only and misses some. The sample carries around 150,000 clones, roughly two thirds recorded once. The sequence derives from a woman in her thirties in good health and CMV-seronegative. Material for sequencing was PBMCs. This chain connects TRBV6-6 to TRBJ2-7; 8 bases are a match to TRBD1. CDR3 nucleotide sequence: TGTGCCAGCAGTACGGACAGGGAATCCTACGAGCAGTACTTC. Its translation is CASSTDRESYEQYF.